What follows are 28 T cell receptor beta chains derived from one specimen sequenced in a study of cytomegalovirus exposure and HLA in healthy donors. The PCR was carried out with 60 Vbeta primers and 13 Jbeta primers. The method was immunoSEQ multiplex PCR; TCRdb's version includes in-frame clones alone and lacks a portion of them. Among about 160,000 clones, roughly 80% were seen once, and the ten largest hold around an eighth. Sequenced material: PBMCs. The source is a man in his forties or fifties in good health and CMV-seropositive.

This clone appeared a single time. This chain connects TRBV7-2 to TRBJ1-2, with 10 bases aligning to TRBD1. Germline V gives CDR1 SGHTA, CDR2 FQGNSA. V gave up 4 bases and J gave up 7 bases; unmatched junction bases: 15. The CDR3 covers 17 residues. The CDR3 here is CASSSLPPGTGARGYTF. The CDR3 bases are TGTGCCAGCAGCTCCCTGCCGCCTGGGACAGGGGCGCGTGGCTACACCTTC.

The V and J genes are TRBV2 and TRBJ2-4; 11 bases fit TRBD1. CDR1 and CDR2 (germline): SNHLY, FYNNEI. The CDR3 is made up of 16 amino acids. After removal of 6 bases from V and 4 bases from J, the junction contained 8 bases not matched to a gene. CDR3 sequence: CASSQGQGVKKNIQYF. The DNA for the CDR3 is TGTGCCAGCAGCCAGGGACAGGGGGTCAAGAAAAACATTCAGTACTTC.

This clone has a handful of counts. V and J are TRBV19 and TRBJ1-2, with a weak D call TRBD1 (5 bases). V was pared by 7 bases and J by 0 bases, with 15 bases between. The CDR3 is 15 residues long. Germline CDR1 LNHDA, CDR2 SQIVND (reference sequence). CDR3 DNA sequence: TGTGCCAGTACCCGAAGGGAGGGACCTAACTATGGCTACACCTTC. As protein: CASTRREGPNYGYTF.

This rearrangement joins TRBV5-1 to TRBJ2-3; D unresolved. Germline V gene lookup returns CDR1 SGHRS and CDR2 YFSETQ. The CDR3 length is 13 residues. The V gene lost 2 bases and the J gene lost 1 base, with 5 bases spanning the gap. The CDR3 nucleotides read TGCGCCAGCAGCTTCTCCCGCACAGATACGCAGTATTTT. Protein sequence: CASSFSRTDTQYF.

The chain carries TRBV28 and TRBJ1-5; TRBD1 is a possible D gene (5 bases). The CDR3 has 15 amino acids. In germline, CDR1 is MDHEN, CDR2 SYDVKM. Trimming stripped 4 bases from V and 0 bases from J, with 10 bases between. The CDR3 DNA sequence: TGTGCCAGCAGTTCTGGGGGGTATAGCAATCAGCCCCAGCATTTT. Residues: CASSSGGYSNQPQHF.

In this sample, this clone turned up a few times. V is TRBV7-8 and J is TRBJ2-7; tentatively, D is TRBD2 (5 bases). CDR3 length: 14 amino acids. The V end was cut by 5 bases, the J end by 3 bases, with 14 bases between. Germline V gene lookup returns CDR1 SGHVS and CDR2 FQNEAQ. The CDR3 bases are TGTGCCAGCAGCCTGAATGACGGACTCTACGAGCAGTACTTC. Translating it yields CASSLNDGLYEQYF.

The chain carries TRBV25-1 and TRBJ1-3; D remains unclear. Germline V gene lookup returns CDR1 MGHDK and CDR2 SYGVNS. The length of the CDR3 is 12 residues. V lost 6 bases, J lost 6 bases, and 9 bases lay in between. This chain's CDR3 is CASREGLNTIYF. As DNA, the CDR3 is TGTGCCAGCAGAGAAGGGCTAAACACCATATATTTT.

The V call is TRBV9, the J call TRBJ1-1, with TRBD1 identical over 8 bases. Germline lookup yields CDR1 SGDLS and CDR2 YYNGEE. The ends lost 4 bases at V and 4 bases at J; junction bases unmatched: 15. The CDR3 has 17 amino acids. CDR3 sequence (DNA): TGTGCCAGCAGCCGAGTATCGATGGCAGGGGGCACCACTGAAGCTTTCTTT. It translates to CASSRVSMAGGTTEAFF.

The chain carries TRBV6-5 and TRBJ2-7, with 11 bases identical to TRBD1. Trimming at V came to 7 bases and at J to 8 bases, leaving 13 bases not matched to a gene. CDR1 and CDR2 (germline): MNHEY, SVGAGI. The CDR3 length is 15 residues. Written as DNA, the CDR3 is TGTGCCAGCACCTACGCGGGACAGGGGGGTTTGCAGCAGTACTTC. It translates to CASTYAGQGGLQQYF.

V gene TRBV21-1 combines with J gene TRBJ1-6. TRBV21-1 is classified as a pseudogene. The CDR3 is 14 amino acids. The CDR3 region has the DNA TGTGCCAGTTCGGCGGGACGGATCAATTCACCCCTCCACTTT. Protein product: CASSAGRINSPLHF.

The chain joins TRBV15 to TRBJ2-7, with D possibly being TRBD1 (5 bases). The CDR3 runs to 14 residues. V was cut by 0 bases and J by 6 bases, with 12 bases left in between. Per the germline V gene, CDR1 is LNHNV and CDR2 is YYDKDF (reference sequence). CDR3 coding DNA: TGTGCCACCAGCAGAGAAGGGGTTTGGGGCGAGCAGTACTTC. It codes for CATSREGVWGEQYF.

The chain recombines TRBV5-4 with TRBJ2-1, with 11 bases matching TRBD2. CDR3 size: 16 residues. Germline values: CDR1 SGHNT, CDR2 YYREEE (reference sequence). The V and J ends lost 1 base and 5 bases, in that order; junction bases with no gene match: 5. CDR3 sequence: CASSLTSGSWDNEQFF. The DNA for the CDR3 is TGTGCCAGCAGCTTGACTAGCGGGAGCTGGGACAATGAGCAGTTCTTC.

This rearrangement joins TRBV5-1 to TRBJ2-5; a weak D match, TRBD1 (7 bases). This CDR3 is 14 amino acids long. V lost 2 bases and J 5 bases, leaving 13 bases between the germline ends. In germline, CDR1 is SGHRS, CDR2 YFSETQ. This chain's CDR3 is CASSLQGRQETQYF. As DNA, the CDR3 is TGCGCCAGCAGCTTACAGGGGAGGCAGGAGACCCAGTACTTC.

This clone was found once. The chain couples TRBV6-1 to TRBJ2-7, with TRBD2 as a possible D gene (5 bases). Germline V gene sequence: CDR1 MNHNS, CDR2 SASEGT. The ends were cut back, 7 bases at V and 2 bases at J, with 12 bases in the middle. The CDR3 covers 13 residues. CDR3 nucleotides: TGTGCCAGCATCCGGGGTCCGGCCTACGAGCAGTACTTC. Protein: CASIRGPAYEQYF.

This rearrangement joins TRBV6-1 to TRBJ2-7; 9 bases align to TRBD2. Trimming cost V 11 bases and J 2 bases; bases outside gene matches: 10. The CDR3 runs 14 residues. Germline lookup yields CDR1 MNHNS and CDR2 SASEGT. The CDR3 region has the DNA TGTGCCTCCAAGGTAGCGGGAGCCACCTACGAGCAGTACTTC. The encoded protein is CASKVAGATYEQYF.

This chain links TRBV5-6 with TRBJ2-5; 9 nucleotides align to TRBD1. The ends lost 6 bases at V and 3 bases at J; junction bases unmatched: 6. The CDR3 loop spans 14 amino acids. Looked up from germline, CDR1 is SGHDT and CDR2 is YYEEEE. CDR3 region: CASTQWTGEETQYF. CDR3 DNA sequence: TGTGCCAGCACCCAATGGACAGGGGAAGAGACCCAGTACTTC.

The V call is TRBV5-4, the J call TRBJ2-7, with 8 nucleotides matching TRBD1. Germline CDR1 is SGHNT and CDR2 is YYREEE (reference sequence). Trimming at V came to 2 bases and at J to 4 bases, leaving 5 bases not matched to a gene. The CDR3 consists of 14 residues. The CDR3 nucleotides are TGTGCCAGCAGCTTACAGGGGGATAAGTACGAGCAGTACTTC. Its protein is CASSLQGDKYEQYF.

The chain links TRBV7-2 to TRBJ2-7, with 7 bases that match TRBD2. The CDR3 covers 15 residues. Germline-derived CDR1 and CDR2 are SGHTA and FQGNSA. V was pared by 3 bases and J by 5 bases, with 10 bases of the junction left unmatched. CDR3 in DNA: TGTGCCAGCAGCTTTAGGGCTGGCGGGAGTCACGAGCAGTACTTC. Its translation: CASSFRAGGSHEQYF.

This clone showed up just a few times. J is TRBJ2-7 and V is TRBV2, with D hard to call. The V end lost 4 bases, the J end lost 2 bases, and 9 bases lay between the germline ends. Germline V gene data show CDR1 as SNHLY and CDR2 as FYNNEI. This CDR3 comprises 13 residues. CDR3 bases: TGTGCCAGCAGTGTGGGCCCGGCCTACGAGCAGTACTTC. Its protein is CASSVGPAYEQYF.

Points on this clone: In the same sample, other DNA sequences code for this CDR3. V and J are TRBV10-3 and TRBJ2-1, with TRBD2 matching 11 bases. Trimming cost V 0 bases and J 7 bases; bases outside gene matches: 2. The CDR3 consists of 15 residues. Looked up from germline, CDR1 is ENHRY and CDR2 is SYGVKD. The CDR3: CAISESTSGSNEQFF. CDR3 sequence (DNA): TGTGCCATCAGTGAGTCAACTAGCGGGAGTAATGAGCAGTTCTTC.

The gene calls are TRBV28 and TRBJ2-1; 14 positions agree with TRBD2. In germline, CDR1 is MDHEN, CDR2 SYDVKM. This CDR3 is built from 18 residues. J was trimmed by 9 bases and V by 0 bases; bases with no gene match: 10. CDR3 amino acids: CASSLCPLTSGRACEQFF. The CDR3 nucleotides read TGTGCCAGCAGTTTATGTCCCCTGACTAGCGGGAGGGCCTGTGAGCAGTTCTTC.

The V gene is TRBV19, the J gene TRBJ1-2; 8 positions agree with TRBD1. Germline V gene lookup returns CDR1 LNHDA and CDR2 SQIVND (reference sequence). The CDR3 covers 14 residues. Trimming removed 7 bases from V and 8 bases from J; junction bases left unmatched: 12. CDR3 nucleotide sequence: TGTGCCAGTAAGGGTCGACAGGGGACGAGAGGCTACACCTTC. Encoded protein: CASKGRQGTRGYTF.

The chain is built from TRBV6-5 and TRBJ1-1; D not certain. CDR3 length equals 11 residues. Deletions cut 8 bases from V and 1 base from J, with 5 bases between. The germline V gene encodes CDR1 MNHEY and CDR2 SVGAGI. CDR3 region: CASVWNTEAFF. The CDR3 nucleotides are TGTGCCAGCGTATGGAACACTGAAGCTTTCTTT.

About this clone: The same CDR3 can be traced to other DNA sequences in this sample. The chain uses TRBV28 and TRBJ2-7; a weak D match, TRBD2 (6 bases). CDR3 size: 14 residues. Between the trimmed V and J ends, which lost 2 bases and 4 bases, there was a span of 12 bases. Germline CDR1 is MDHEN and CDR2 is SYDVKM. The CDR3 bases are TGTGCCAGCAGTTTAGCGTCGGGAGCGTACGAGCAGTACTTC. It yields the protein CASSLASGAYEQYF.

This rearrangement joins TRBV11-2 to TRBJ2-7, with no clear D. Germline assignment: CDR1 SGHAT and CDR2 FQNNGV. V lost 2 bases, J lost 6 bases, and 20 bases lay in between. This CDR3 comprises 16 residues. This CDR3 reads CASSLWAKLRSVEQYF. The CDR3 DNA reads as TGTGCCAGCAGCTTATGGGCCAAGCTGCGCTCGGTCGAGCAGTACTTC.

This chain links TRBV4-1 with TRBJ2-5, with D possibly TRBD2 on 6 matching bases. Germline V gene data show CDR1 as MGHRA and CDR2 as YSYEKL. The CDR3 contains 12 residues. Trimming removed 4 bases at V and 13 bases at J, with 16 bases between. CDR3 sequence: CASSRGDEVPYF. The DNA for the CDR3 is TGCGCCAGCAGCCGGGGGGACGAAGTGCCGTACTTC.

This sequence joins TRBV18 and TRBJ2-5, with 12 nucleotides matching TRBD2. CDR3 length equals 17 residues. The trim removed 6 bases at V and 4 bases at J, leaving 12 bases unmatched. Germline V lookup: CDR1 KGHSH, CDR2 LQKENI. Written as DNA, the CDR3 is TGTGCCAGCTCCCCTTCGGTCCCGGGACTAGCGGGAGAGACCCAGTACTTC. Amino acid sequence: CASSPSVPGLAGETQYF.

The chain recombines TRBV5-1 with TRBJ2-7, with 9 bases identical to TRBD2. With V trimmed by 4 bases and J by 4 bases, 9 bases remained unmatched. This CDR3 is 15 amino acids long. The germline V gene encodes CDR1 SGHRS and CDR2 YFSETQ. CDR3 in DNA: TGCGCCAGCAGCCACCAGGGGACTAGCAATTACGAGCAGTACTTC. Residues: CASSHQGTSNYEQYF.